Following are 27 T cell receptor beta chains from one sample sequenced in a study of T cells after yellow fever vaccination. TCRdb re-called the 5' RACE reads through MiXCR, storing one row per CDR3 protein. The table lists approximately 450,000 distinct CDR3 sequences, around 19% of them singletons, with 18% in the top ten. The sample in question was PBMCs, obtained before the yellow fever booster vaccination. The receptors were sampled from a young man who received the YFV17D yellow fever vaccine.

This chain connects TRBV7-9 to TRBJ2-7; 11 bases align to TRBD1. V lost 5 bases and J lost 3; bases outside the gene matches: 6. This CDR3 spans 15 amino acids. Germline V gene sequence: CDR1 SEHNR, CDR2 FQNEAQ (reference sequence). The DNA of the CDR3 is TGTGCCAGCAGCGGGGGACAGGGGGTTAACTACGAGCAGTACTTC. This sequence encodes CASSGGQGVNYEQYF. The full variable domain, rest sourced from reference TRBV7-9 and TRBJ2-7, is DTGVSQNPRHKITKRGQNVTFRCDPISEHNRLYWYRQTLGQGPEFLTYFQNEAQLEKSRLLSDRFSAERPKGSFSTLEIQRTEQGDSAMYLCASSGGQGVNYEQYFGPGTRLTVT.

This clonotype appeared a few times. The chain employs TRBV7-9 and TRBJ2-1, with D hard to call. Germline V CDR1 and CDR2: SEHNR, FQNEAQ (reference sequence). Trimming removed 5 bases from V and 3 bases from J, with 11 bases in between. CDR3 length equals 14 residues. CDR3 loop: CASSQVGNYNEQFF. The CDR3 DNA reads as TGTGCCAGCAGCCAGGTGGGAAACTACAATGAGCAGTTCTTC.

This clonotype was detected only a few times. The chain employs TRBV4-1 and TRBJ1-2, with 9 bases matching TRBD1. V dropped 2 bases and J dropped 6; count of bases not matched to a gene: 7. Germline assignment: CDR1 MGHRA and CDR2 YSYEKL. This CDR3 has 15 residues. CDR3 protein: CASSQPTGGADGYTF. The CDR3 coding sequence is TGCGCCAGCAGCCAACCGACAGGGGGGGCGGATGGCTACACCTTC.

The chain is built from TRBV7-2 and TRBJ2-2; a possible D gene is TRBD2 (6 bases). The CDR3 loop spans 15 amino acids. Trimming took 1 base from V and 3 from J, leaving 9 bases between them. Per the germline V gene, CDR1 is SGHTA and CDR2 is FQGNSA. The CDR3 sequence is CASSLGDSHTGELFF. The CDR3 DNA reads as TGTGCCAGCAGCTTAGGGGACTCGCACACCGGGGAGCTGTTTTTT.

The rearrangement links TRBV7-9 to TRBJ2-7, with 9 bases lining up with TRBD1. The V gene end was trimmed by 2 bases and the J gene end by 6 bases; junction bases not matched to a gene: 5. Germline lookup yields CDR1 SEHNR and CDR2 FQNEAQ (reference sequence). The CDR3 runs to 14 residues. DNA for the CDR3: TGTGCCAGCAGCTTATCCCAGACAGGGGGCGAGCAGTACTTC. Its translation is CASSLSQTGGEQYF.

The chain uses TRBV29-1 and TRBJ1-1, with 7 positions matching TRBD1. The junction had 13 bases not matched to a gene; V was cut back by 6 bases and J by 3 bases. The CDR3 spans 15 residues. Looked up from germline, CDR1 is SQVTM and CDR2 is ANQGSEA. The CDR3 DNA reads as TGCAGCGTCGAATCGACAGGGAAAGGGGACACTGAAGCTTTCTTT. It codes for CSVESTGKGDTEAFF.

This rearrangement joins TRBV7-3 to TRBJ2-1; 9 positions agree with TRBD2. The V gene end was trimmed by 3 bases and the J gene end by 11 bases; junction bases not matched to a gene: 5. This CDR3 region has 13 residues. CDR1 is SGHTA and CDR2 is FQGTGA in the germline V gene. CDR3 sequence reads: CASSFLAGVKQFF. The CDR3 DNA sequence: TGTGCCAGCAGCTTTTTAGCGGGGGTAAAGCAGTTCTTC.

This clonotype was seen only a few times. The rearrangement joins TRBV7-8 to TRBJ2-1; a weak D match, TRBD2 (5 bases). In germline, CDR1 is SGHVS, CDR2 FQNEAQ. CDR3 length: 16 residues. V was cut by 1 base and J by 1 base, with 11 bases left in between. The CDR3 loop is CASSLVGGPSYNEQFF. The CDR3 coding sequence is TGTGCCAGCAGCTTAGTAGGCGGGCCATCCTACAATGAGCAGTTCTTC. Using reference TRBV7-8 and TRBJ2-1 for the parts outside the CDR3, the full variable domain is GAGVSQSPRYKVAKRGQDVALRCDPISGHVSLFWYQQALGQGPEFLTYFQNEAQLDKSGLPSDRFFAERPEGSVSTLKIQRTQQEDSAVYLCASSLVGGPSYNEQFFGPGTRLTVL.

The chain uses TRBV6-5 and TRBJ1-6; D is ambiguous. The CDR3 has 13 residues. The germline CDR1 and CDR2 sequences are MNHEY and SVGAGI. With 7 bases removed from V and 10 bases from J, the gap between germline ends came to 14 bases. The CDR3 protein is CASNYAGNSPLHF. Written as DNA, the CDR3 is TGTGCCAGCAACTACGCGGGAAACTCACCCCTCCACTTT.

The rearrangement links TRBV5-6 to TRBJ2-3; tentative D call: TRBD2 (5 bases). The V gene lost 6 bases and the J gene lost 6 bases, with 14 bases spanning the gap. The CDR3 covers 13 residues. The germline V gene has CDR1 SGHDT and CDR2 YYEEEE. CDR3 sequence reads: CASKALDGDTQYF. The CDR3, as DNA: TGTGCCAGCAAGGCACTAGATGGGGATACGCAGTATTTT.

This clonotype came up a few times. V is TRBV20-1 and J is TRBJ2-3; D ambiguous. The V end was cut by 3 bases, the J end by 7 bases, with 8 bases between. The germline V gene encodes CDR1 DFQATT and CDR2 SNEGSKA (reference sequence). This CDR3 is 11 amino acids long. CDR3 coding DNA: TGCAGTGCTAGTCATCCCAATACGCAGTATTTT. The encoded protein is CSASHPNTQYF.

This clonotype showed up many times. The rearrangement joins TRBV12-3 or TRBV12-4 to TRBJ2-3; TRBD2 agrees at 9 bases. V lost 5 bases to trimming and J lost 2 bases; unmatched junction nucleotides: 5. CDR3 length: 15 amino acids. The CDR3 nucleotides are TGTGCCAGCAGTCCAGCGGGGGGAACCACAGATACGCAGTATTTT. It encodes CASSPAGGTTDTQYF.

This clonotype occurred a few times. The rearrangement links TRBV21-1 to TRBJ2-7; the D segment call TRBD2 is taken from the table without a DNA check. TRBV21-1 is a documented pseudogene. The CDR3 sequence is 14 residues long. CDR3 sequence reads: CASQGLASSYEQYV. CDR3 nucleotide sequence: TGTGCCAGTCAGGGACTGGCGAGCTCCTACGAGCAGTACGTC.

As to this clonotype: Its ends do not fully match the called genes, so a read error is possible. The rearrangement links TRBV20-1 to TRBJ2-1; D uncertain. Germline lookup yields CDR1 DFQATT and CDR2 SNEGSKA (reference sequence). This CDR3 is built from 13 residues. In DNA, the CDR3 is TGCAGTGCTAGAGATAATTACCCCCCCGGGTGTTACTTC. It codes for CSARDNYPPGCYF.

V is TRBV29-1 and J is TRBJ1-1, with D possibly being TRBD1 (6 bases). V was trimmed by 3 bases and J by 3 bases, leaving 14 bases between them. The germline V gene encodes CDR1 SQVTM and CDR2 ANQGSEA. The CDR3 consists of 14 residues. CDR3 region: CSVEPAGEDTEAFF. CDR3 coding DNA: TGCAGCGTTGAGCCTGCAGGGGAGGACACTGAAGCTTTCTTT.

Here the CDR3 reads CASSSPQTGAEQYV. DNA for the CDR3: TGTGCCAGCAGTTCCCCCCAGACAGGGGCCGAGCAGTACGTC. This chain joins TRBV28 and TRBJ2-7, with 8 nucleotides matching TRBD1. With V trimmed by 4 bases and J by 6 bases, 8 bases remained unmatched. The CDR3 runs 14 residues. Germline values: CDR1 MDHEN, CDR2 SYDVKM.

This clonotype has just a few counts. This sequence joins TRBV20-1 and TRBJ2-2; TRBD2 is a possible D gene (7 bases). This CDR3 comprises 11 residues. Germline V CDR1 and CDR2: DFQATT, SNEGSKA (reference sequence). CDR3 sequence (DNA): TGCAGCCTGACGGGGGGCCGGGAGCTGTTTTTT. It is translated as CSLTGGRELFF.

The table lists this clonotype with a few counts. The J gene is TRBJ1-2, the V gene TRBV4-3; 8 nucleotides agree with TRBD1. The CDR3 extends over 14 amino acids. The V gene's germline CDR1 is LGHNA and CDR2 YSLEER. J lost 5 bases, V lost 2 bases, and 4 bases had no gene match. DNA of the CDR3: TGCGCCAGCAGCCAAAGGACAGGGTTTTATGGCTACACCTTC. Residues: CASSQRTGFYGYTF.

The sample holds many counts of this clonotype. The gene calls are TRBV20-1 and TRBJ1-4; no clear D. The CDR3 totals 14 residues. Trimming removed 5 bases from V and 2 bases from J, with 12 bases in between. Germline V gives CDR1 DFQATT, CDR2 SNEGSKA (reference sequence). As DNA, the CDR3 is TGCAGTGCTCCCTTTTCTGGGACTAATGAAAAACTGTTTTTT. It encodes CSAPFSGTNEKLFF.

This clonotype was counted between two and nine times. The genes are TRBV5-1 and TRBJ1-1, with TRBD1 matching 7 bases. The J segment lost 1 base and the V segment lost 2 bases, leaving 5 bases of the junction unmatched. The CDR3 runs to 15 residues. CDR1 and CDR2 (germline): SGHRS, YFSETQ. The CDR3: CASSLQGSQNTEAFF. CDR3 coding DNA: TGCGCCAGCAGCTTACAGGGGTCTCAGAACACTGAAGCTTTCTTT.

This clonotype was observed a handful of times. The CDR3 spells CASSYPGLGPTGELFF. The CDR3 nucleotides are TGTGCCAGCAGTTATCCGGGGCTTGGACCCACCGGGGAGCTGTTTTTT. V is TRBV11-2 and J is TRBJ2-2; D might be TRBD1 or TRBD2, each matching 5 bases. V lost 6 bases to trimming and J lost 4 bases, with 18 bases between them. The CDR3 spans 16 residues. Germline CDR1 and CDR2: SGHAT and FQNNGV.

This rearrangement joins TRBV5-1 to TRBJ1-1; D possibly corresponds to TRBD1 (5 bases). Germline V gene data show CDR1 as SGHRS and CDR2 as YFSETQ. V was shortened by 4 bases and J by 1 base, with 17 bases between the two germline ends. The length of the CDR3 is 16 residues. The CDR3 region has the DNA TGCGCCAGCAGCCTCACCTCGGGGCGGTGGAACACTGAAGCTTTCTTT. Translation gives CASSLTSGRWNTEAFF.

V is TRBV5-1 and J is TRBJ2-7; TRBD1 matches 7 bases. The germline V gene encodes CDR1 SGHRS and CDR2 YFSETQ. V shed 3 bases, J shed 0 bases, and the junction held 6 bases outside the gene matches. This CDR3 has 15 amino acids. The CDR3 sequence is CASSWSTGSSYEQYF. Written as DNA, the CDR3 is TGCGCCAGCAGCTGGTCGACAGGGAGCTCCTACGAGCAGTACTTC.

This sequence joins TRBV4-3 and TRBJ2-3, with TRBD2 matching 10 bases. Trimming took 3 bases from V and 1 from J; bases not matched to a gene: 7. Germline lookup yields CDR1 LGHNA and CDR2 YSLEER. This CDR3 comprises 17 residues. CDR3 coding DNA: TGCGCCAGCAGCCACGAAACCACTAGCGGGGGCACAGATACGCAGTATTTT. Translating gives CASSHETTSGGTDTQYF.

The chain links TRBV6-2 or TRBV6-3 to TRBJ2-5, with a weak D call TRBD2 (6 bases). The CDR3 length is 15 residues. The V and J ends lost 10 bases and 4 bases respectively, with 22 bases between them. Per germline, CDR1 MNHEY and CDR2 SVGEGT. The CDR3 DNA reads TGTGCCACCACCTCGGCGGGGCGGAAAAGAGAGACCCAGTACTTC. This codes for CATTSAGRKRETQYF.

This clonotype has at least ten counts. This chain joins TRBV20-1 and TRBJ1-2, with 7 bases that match TRBD1. The CDR3 totals 14 residues. V trimming: 5 bases; J trimming: 4 bases; junction bases outside the gene matches: 10. Per the germline V gene, CDR1 is DFQATT and CDR2 is SNEGSKA (reference sequence). The CDR3 sequence: CSASTQTGAYGYTF. The CDR3 DNA follows: TGCAGTGCTTCCACCCAAACAGGGGCCTATGGCTACACCTTC.

The table lists this clonotype with a few counts. DNA of the CDR3: TGTGCCAGCAGCTCAGGACTAGCGGCTTTCGACGAGCAGTACTTC. This sequence encodes CASSSGLAAFDEQYF. The chain couples TRBV7-9 to TRBJ2-7; 10 bases agree with TRBD2. With 4 bases clipped from V and 5 bases from J, the junction kept 8 bases outside the gene matches. This CDR3 comprises 15 residues. CDR1 and CDR2 (germline): SEHNR, FQNEAQ (reference sequence).